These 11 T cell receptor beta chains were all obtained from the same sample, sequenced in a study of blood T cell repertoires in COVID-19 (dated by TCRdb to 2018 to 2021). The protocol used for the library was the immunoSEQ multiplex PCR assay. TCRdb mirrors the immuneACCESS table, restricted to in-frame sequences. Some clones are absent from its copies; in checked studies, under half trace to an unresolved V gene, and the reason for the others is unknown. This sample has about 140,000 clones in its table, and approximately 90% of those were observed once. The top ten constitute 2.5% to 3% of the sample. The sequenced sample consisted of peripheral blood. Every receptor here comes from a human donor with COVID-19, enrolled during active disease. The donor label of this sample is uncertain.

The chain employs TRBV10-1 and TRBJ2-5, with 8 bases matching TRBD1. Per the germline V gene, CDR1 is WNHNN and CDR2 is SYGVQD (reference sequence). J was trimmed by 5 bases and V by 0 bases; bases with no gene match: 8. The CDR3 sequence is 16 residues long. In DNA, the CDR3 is TGCGCCAGCAGTGAGTCGACAGGGGAGAGGTTTGAGACCCAGTACTTC. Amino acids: CASSESTGERFETQYF.

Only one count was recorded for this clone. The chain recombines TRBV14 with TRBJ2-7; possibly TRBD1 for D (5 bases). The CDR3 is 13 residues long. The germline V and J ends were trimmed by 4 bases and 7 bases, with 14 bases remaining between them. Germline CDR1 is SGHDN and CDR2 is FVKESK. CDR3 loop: CASSRRAIGEQYF. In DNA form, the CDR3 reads TGTGCCAGCAGCCGCAGGGCCATAGGGGAGCAGTACTTC. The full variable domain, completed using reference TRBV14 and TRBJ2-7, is EAGVTQFPSHSVIEKGQTVTLRCDPISGHDNLYWYRRVMGKEIKFLLHFVKESKQDESGMPNNRFLAERTGGTYSTLKVQPAELEDSGVYFCASSRRAIGEQYFGPGTRLTVT.

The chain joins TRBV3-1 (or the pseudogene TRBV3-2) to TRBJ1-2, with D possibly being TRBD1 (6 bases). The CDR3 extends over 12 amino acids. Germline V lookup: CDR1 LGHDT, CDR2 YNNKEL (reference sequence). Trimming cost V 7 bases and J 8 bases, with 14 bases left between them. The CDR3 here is CASTLGAGGYTF. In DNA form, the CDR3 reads TGTGCCAGCACCCTGGGGGCCGGGGGCTACACCTTC.

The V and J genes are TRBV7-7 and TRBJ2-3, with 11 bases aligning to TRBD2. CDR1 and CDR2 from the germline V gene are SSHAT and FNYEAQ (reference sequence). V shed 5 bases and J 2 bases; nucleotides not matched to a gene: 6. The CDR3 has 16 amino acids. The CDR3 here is CASSQLAGALTDTQYF. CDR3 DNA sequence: TGTGCCAGCAGCCAACTAGCGGGGGCCCTCACAGATACGCAGTATTTT. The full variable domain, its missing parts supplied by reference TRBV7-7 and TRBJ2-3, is GAGVSQSPRYKVTKRGQDVTLRCDPISSHATLYWYQQALGQGPEFLTYFNYEAQPDKSGLPSDRFSAERPEGSISTLTIQRTEQRDSAMYRCASSQLAGALTDTQYFGPGTRLTVL.

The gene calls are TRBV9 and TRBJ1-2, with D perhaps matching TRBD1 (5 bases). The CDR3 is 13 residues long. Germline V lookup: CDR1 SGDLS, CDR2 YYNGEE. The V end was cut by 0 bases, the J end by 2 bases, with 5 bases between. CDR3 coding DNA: TGTGCCAGCAGCGTAGAGGGGAACTATGGCTACACCTTC. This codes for CASSVEGNYGYTF.

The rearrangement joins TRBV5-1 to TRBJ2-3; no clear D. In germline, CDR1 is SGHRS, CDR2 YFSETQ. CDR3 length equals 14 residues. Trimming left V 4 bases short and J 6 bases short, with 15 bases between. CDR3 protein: CASSPTIAVDTQYF. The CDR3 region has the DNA TGCGCCAGCAGCCCAACCATAGCAGTCGATACGCAGTATTTT.

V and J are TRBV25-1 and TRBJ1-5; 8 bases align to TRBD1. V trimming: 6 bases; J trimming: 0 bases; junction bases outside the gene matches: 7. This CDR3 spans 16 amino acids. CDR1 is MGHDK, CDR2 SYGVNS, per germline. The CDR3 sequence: CASRGGQGNSNQPQHF. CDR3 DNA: TGTGCCAGCAGGGGAGGACAGGGCAATAGCAATCAGCCCCAGCATTTT. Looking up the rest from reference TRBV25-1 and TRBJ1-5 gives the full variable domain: EADIYQTPRYLVIGTGKKITLECSQTMGHDKMYWYQQDPGMELHLIHYSYGVNSTEKGDLSSESTVSRIRTEHFPLTLESARPSHTSQYLCASRGGQGNSNQPQHFGDGTRLSIL.

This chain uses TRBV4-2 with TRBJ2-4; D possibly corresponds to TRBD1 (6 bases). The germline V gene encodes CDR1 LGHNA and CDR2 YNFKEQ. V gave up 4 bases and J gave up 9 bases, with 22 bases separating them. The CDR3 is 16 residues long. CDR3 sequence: CASSPPSKGVYVIQYF. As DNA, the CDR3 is TGTGCCAGCAGCCCTCCTTCGAAGGGGGTATATGTCATTCAGTACTTC.

The CDR3 here is CASSYAGTSAYEQYF. In DNA, the CDR3 is TGTGCCAGCAGTTACGCCGGGACTAGCGCCTACGAGCAGTACTTC. This rearrangement joins TRBV11-1 to TRBJ2-7, with TRBD2 matching 10 bases. V was pared by 6 bases and J by 2 bases, with 7 bases of the junction left unmatched. CDR3 length equals 15 residues. Germline V gene sequence: CDR1 SGHAT, CDR2 FQDESV (reference sequence). The full variable domain, completed using reference TRBV11-1 and TRBJ2-7, is EAEVAQSPRYKITEKSQAVAFWCDPISGHATLYWYRQILGQGPELLVQFQDESVVDDSQLPKDRFSAERLKGVDSTLKIQPAELGDSAMYLCASSYAGTSAYEQYFGPGTRLTVT.

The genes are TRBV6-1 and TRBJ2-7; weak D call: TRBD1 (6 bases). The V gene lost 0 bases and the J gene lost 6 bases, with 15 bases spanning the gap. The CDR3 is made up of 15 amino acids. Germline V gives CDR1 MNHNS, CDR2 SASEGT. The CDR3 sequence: CASSEAIRQVSEQYF. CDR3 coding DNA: TGTGCCAGCAGTGAAGCGATAAGACAGGTTAGCGAGCAGTACTTC.

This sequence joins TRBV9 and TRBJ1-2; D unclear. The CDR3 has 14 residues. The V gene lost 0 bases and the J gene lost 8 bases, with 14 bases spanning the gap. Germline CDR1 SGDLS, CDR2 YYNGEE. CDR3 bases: TGTGCCAGCAGCGTAGTCCTACTACCGGGGGGCTACACCTTC. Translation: CASSVVLLPGGYTF. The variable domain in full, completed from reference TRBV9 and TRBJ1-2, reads DSGVTQTPKHLITATGQRVTLRCSPRSGDLSVYWYQQSLDQGLQFLIQYYNGEERAKGNILERFSAQQFPDLHSELNLSSLELGDSALYFCASSVVLLPGGYTFGSGTRLTVV.